The sequence of this TCR beta chain was determined in a study of blood T cell repertoires in COVID-19 (TCRdb year 2020). Broadly, across the study: Samples covering the acute and convalescent phases of COVID-19 were provided by collaborators in the United States, Italy and Spain. Deeply sampled blood TCRbeta repertoires from subjects exposed to, actively infected with, or recovered from COVID-19 were included in the dataset. Sample metadata almost always included a de-identified subject ID, COVID-19 status, age in years and sex. The material from the prospective study consisted of cDNA or gDNA derived from T cells, B-cell-depleted T cells, or PBMCs. Samples were obtained from the ongoing ImmuneRACE study (first 160 participants) and from over 1,000 subjects provided by 6 global collaborators. The repertoires were made available in a free public database intended to serve as a resource for research on the immune response to SARS-CoV-2. Where HLA class I and class II types were available, the types were taken from metadata supplied by the sample provider, not from assay-based typing. Study-wide findings and limitations: The quantity of clinical and demographic metadata differed by source and by participant and was supplied without curation.

From the cysteine through the phenylalanine, the CDR3 covers 12 amino acids. Only CDR3 DNA is held: 36 bases, read in frame from base 1. A distance of 13 bases separates the germline ends of V and J, which lose 6 bases and 8 bases respectively. Whole blood was collected in K2EDTA tubes by collaborating institutions according to the institutions' own protocols. For TCRbeta analysis, collaborators shipped samples as frozen whole blood, isolated PBMCs, or DNA extracted from either of those sample types. TCRbeta CDR3 regions were amplified from genomic DNA using the immunoSEQ Assay, a bias-controlled multiplex PCR. From the authors' description of their analysis: The number of nucleated cells in each sample was estimated by amplification of reference gene primers within the assay. To quantify the absolute abundance of each unique TCRbeta CDR3 rearrangement, sequence reads were collapsed and filtered. For each sample, productive Simpson clonality was calculated as the square root of Simpson's diversity index across productive rearrangements. In its TCRdb copy, this immuneACCESS table keeps in-frame sequences only and misses some clones. Where compared with another copy, unresolved V genes explain less than half of these, and the others have no known cause. V, J and clone size are those of that table, while D and trimming were read from the DNA. Within this sample are 93,000 or so clones, with 80% to 90% of them counted one time only. The ten largest clones capture less than 4% of the sample.

Points on this clone: Its recognized antigen is unknown. Base quality data are lacking; no much larger clone is found one base away.

Input material: peripheral blood. This TCR derives from a human donor in a cohort sampled during active COVID-19. The chain links TRBV12-3 or TRBV12-4 with TRBJ1-2; the D gene is possibly TRBD1, with 6 bases matching. The CDR3 sequence is CASSPLGAGYTF. The nucleotide sequence is given as TGTGCCAGCAGCCCCCTGGGGGCGGGCTACACCTTC.